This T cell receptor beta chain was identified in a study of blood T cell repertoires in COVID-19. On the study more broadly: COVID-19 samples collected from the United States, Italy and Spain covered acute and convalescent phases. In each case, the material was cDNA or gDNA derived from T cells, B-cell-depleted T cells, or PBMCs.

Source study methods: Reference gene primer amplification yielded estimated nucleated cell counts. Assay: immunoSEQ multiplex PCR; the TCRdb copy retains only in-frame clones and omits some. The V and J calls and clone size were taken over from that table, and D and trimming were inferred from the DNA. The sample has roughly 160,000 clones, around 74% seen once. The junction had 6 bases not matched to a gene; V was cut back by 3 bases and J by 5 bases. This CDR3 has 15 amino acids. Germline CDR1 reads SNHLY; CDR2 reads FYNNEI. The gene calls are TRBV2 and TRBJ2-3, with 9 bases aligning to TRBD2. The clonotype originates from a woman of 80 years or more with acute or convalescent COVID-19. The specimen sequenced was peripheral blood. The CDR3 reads CASSDVAGVVDTQYF. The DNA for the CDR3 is TGTGCCAGCAGTGATGTAGCGGGAGTTGTAGATACGCAGTATTTT.